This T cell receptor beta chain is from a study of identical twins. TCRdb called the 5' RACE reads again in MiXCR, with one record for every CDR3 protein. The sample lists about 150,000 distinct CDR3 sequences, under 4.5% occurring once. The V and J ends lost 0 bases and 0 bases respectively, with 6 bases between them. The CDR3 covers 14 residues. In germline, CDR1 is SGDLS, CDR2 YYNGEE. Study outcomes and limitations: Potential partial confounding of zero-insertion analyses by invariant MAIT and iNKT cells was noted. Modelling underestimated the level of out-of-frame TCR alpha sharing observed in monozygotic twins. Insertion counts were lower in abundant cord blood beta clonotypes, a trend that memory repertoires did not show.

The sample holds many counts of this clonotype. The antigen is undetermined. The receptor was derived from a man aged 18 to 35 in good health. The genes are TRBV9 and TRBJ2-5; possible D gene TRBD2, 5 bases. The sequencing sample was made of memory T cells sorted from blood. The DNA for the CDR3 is TGTGCCAGCAGCGTAGGAGGGTACCAAGAGACCCAGTACTTC. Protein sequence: CASSVGGYQETQYF.